Below are 26 T cell receptor beta chains sequenced from a single sample in a study of CD8+ T cells in alopecia areata (dated by TCRdb to the late 2010s). In the paper's terms, the treatment or condition label means: oral pan-JAK inhibitor, 5-10 mg twice daily. Receptors were amplified or captured by the immunoSEQ multiplex PCR assay. To provide template for TCR sequencing, every sample had RNA extracted and reverse transcribed into cDNA. In TCRdb, the immuneACCESS table is reduced to in-frame sequences with V and J assigned. These tables do not hold every clone; where another copy was compared, an unresolved V gene accounts for under half, and the others remain unexplained. The sample data list 150,000 to 200,000 clones, and under 80% of these were observed just once. The ten most abundant clones make up roughly 1.3% of the sample. The sample was CD4+ T cells sorted from blood, taken between weeks 49 and 50, from a patient treated with tofacitinib. These receptors all stem from a human donor with alopecia areata.

The CDR3 DNA reads as TGTGCCATCAGTCCAACGACAGATGAAAACATTCAGTACTTC. As protein: CAISPTTDENIQYF. The rearrangement uses TRBV10-3 and TRBJ2-4, with a tentative D call TRBD1 (5 bases). The CDR3 loop spans 14 amino acids. Looked up from germline, CDR1 is ENHRY and CDR2 is SYGVKD. The ends were cut back, 5 bases at V and 5 bases at J, with 13 bases in the middle.

This clone was picked up a small number of times. The rearrangement uses TRBV5-6 and TRBJ1-2; the match to TRBD1 covers 7 bases. Trimming at V came to 2 bases and at J to 8 bases, leaving 6 bases not matched to a gene. The CDR3 is 13 residues long. Per the germline V gene, CDR1 is SGHDT and CDR2 is YYEEEE. The CDR3 loop reads CASSFYGTEGYTF. The DNA for the CDR3 is TGTGCCAGCAGCTTCTACGGGACAGAAGGCTACACCTTC.

CDR3 in DNA: TGTGCCAGCCCCGGGAGGAACACTGAAGCTTTCTTT. Protein sequence: CASPGRNTEAFF. The gene calls are TRBV7-3 and TRBJ1-1; D is unresolved. Germline lookup yields CDR1 SGHTA and CDR2 FQGTGA. V lost 8 bases, J lost 1 base, and 8 bases lay in between. This CDR3 has 12 amino acids. The variable domain in full, with the rest retrieved from reference TRBV7-3 and TRBJ1-1, is GAGVSQTPSNKVTEKGKYVELRCDPISGHTALYWYRQSLGQGPEFLIYFQGTGAADDSGLPNDRFFAVRPEGSVSTLKIQRTERGDSAVYLCASPGRNTEAFFGQGTRLTVV.

The chain links TRBV7-3 to TRBJ2-3; either TRBD1 or TRBD2 may fit D (5 bases each). Germline V CDR1 and CDR2: SGHTA, FQGTGA. CDR3 length: 12 residues. V dropped 1 base and J dropped 7 bases, with 6 bases sitting between them. DNA for the CDR3: TGTGCCAGCAGCTTAAAGGGACATACGCAGTATTTT. This codes for CASSLKGHTQYF.

The V and J genes are TRBV6-6 and TRBJ2-6; D unresolved. This CDR3 region has 15 residues. Deletions cut 6 bases from V and 0 bases from J, with 9 bases between. Germline CDR1 MNHNY, CDR2 SVGAGI (reference sequence). The CDR3 is CASSLKRSGANVLTF. The CDR3 DNA sequence: TGTGCCAGCAGCCTTAAGCGCTCTGGGGCCAACGTCCTGACTTTC.

V gene TRBV7-2 combines with J gene TRBJ1-2, with 9 bases aligning to TRBD1. This CDR3 comprises 15 residues. Trimming at V came to 0 bases and at J to 6 bases, leaving 5 bases not matched to a gene. The germline V gene has CDR1 SGHTA and CDR2 FQGNSA. The CDR3 is CASSLARGQGNGYTF. The CDR3 DNA follows: TGTGCCAGCAGCTTAGCACGTGGACAGGGGAATGGCTACACCTTC.

The chain carries TRBV4-3 and TRBJ1-2; TRBD1 matches 9 bases. The CDR3 has 16 amino acids. CDR1 LGHNA and CDR2 YSLEER come from the germline V gene. The J segment lost 8 bases and the V segment lost 3 bases, leaving 13 bases of the junction unmatched. The CDR3 is CASSHLQGALMDGYTF. DNA of the CDR3: TGCGCCAGCAGCCATTTACAGGGGGCACTAATGGACGGCTACACCTTC.

This clone has just a few counts. The V gene is TRBV6-1, the J gene TRBJ1-2, with 7 bases aligning to TRBD1. This CDR3 is built from 15 residues. Trimming removed 7 bases from V and 1 base from J; junction bases left unmatched: 9. Germline V CDR1 and CDR2: MNHNS, SASEGT. The CDR3 sequence is CASITGTAINYGYTF. CDR3 nucleotide sequence: TGTGCCAGCATTACCGGGACAGCGATTAACTATGGCTACACCTTC.

CDR3 loop: CSVRRIEVNTEAFF. In nucleotides, the CDR3 is TGCAGCGTTCGACGGATTGAGGTGAACACTGAAGCTTTCTTT. This sequence joins TRBV29-1 and TRBJ1-1; D gene ambiguous. The germline V gene has CDR1 SQVTM and CDR2 ANQGSEA. This CDR3 spans 14 amino acids. Trimming removed 5 bases at V and 0 bases at J, with 13 bases between.

The CDR3 loop is CASRPGTGNTEAFF. CDR3 DNA sequence: TGTGCCAGCAGACCCGGGACGGGGAACACTGAAGCTTTCTTT. The J gene is TRBJ1-1, the V gene TRBV5-6; perhaps TRBD1 as D (5 bases). The CDR3 contains 14 residues. V was shortened by 5 bases and J by 1 base, with 12 bases between the two germline ends. CDR1 and CDR2 from the germline V gene are SGHDT and YYEEEE.

The rearrangement links TRBV19 to TRBJ2-2; D gene uncertain. The CDR3 loop spans 14 amino acids. Deletions cut 4 bases from V and 3 bases from J, with 9 bases between. Germline V gene lookup returns CDR1 LNHDA and CDR2 SQIVND (reference sequence). As DNA, the CDR3 is TGTGCCAGTAGTACCGACGGGTACACCGGGGAGCTGTTTTTT. It specifies CASSTDGYTGELFF.

This clone has only one observation. V is TRBV29-1 and J is TRBJ2-4, with TRBD1 identical over 7 bases. Germline V gives CDR1 SQVTM, CDR2 ANQGSEA. This CDR3 is 12 amino acids long. Trimming cost V 3 bases and J 7 bases; bases outside gene matches: 3. The CDR3 DNA reads TGCAGCGTTGAGACAGGGATTAACATTCAGTACTTC. Translation gives CSVETGINIQYF.

This chain connects TRBV14 to TRBJ1-2, with no clear D. CDR1 SGHDN and CDR2 FVKESK come from the germline V gene. The CDR3 covers 13 residues. V lost 4 bases and J 8 bases, leaving 14 bases between the germline ends. The CDR3: CASSLRPAKGYTF. The CDR3 coding sequence is TGTGCCAGCAGCCTCCGACCGGCTAAAGGCTACACCTTC. The full variable domain, in which reference TRBV14 and TRBJ1-2 provide the parts outside the CDR3, is EAGVTQFPSHSVIEKGQTVTLRCDPISGHDNLYWYRRVMGKEIKFLLHFVKESKQDESGMPNNRFLAERTGGTYSTLKVQPAELEDSGVYFCASSLRPAKGYTFGSGTRLTVV.

The CDR3 sequence is CAWRDSLSNEQFF. CDR3 DNA sequence: TGTGCCTGGAGAGACTCTCTATCCAATGAGCAGTTCTTC. The genes are TRBV30 and TRBJ2-1; D call uncertain. Germline values: CDR1 GTSNPN, CDR2 SVGIG (reference sequence). CDR3 size: 13 residues. Trimming stripped 3 bases from V and 6 bases from J, with 12 bases between.

A remark on this clone: A much larger clonotype is one base distant, so this may be a read error. The chain joins TRBV30 to TRBJ2-3, with 10 bases fitting TRBD2. Germline-derived CDR1 and CDR2 are GTSNPN and SVGIG (reference sequence). This CDR3 region has 17 residues. The J segment lost 3 bases and the V segment lost 3 bases, leaving 12 bases of the junction unmatched. CDR3 in DNA: TGTGCCTGGAGGGCGGAGCGGGGGGGAGGGTGGACAGATACGCAGTATTTT. This encodes CAWRAERGGGWTDTQYF.

The V gene is TRBV29-1, the J gene TRBJ1-1; D call uncertain. Germline lookup yields CDR1 SQVTM and CDR2 ANQGSEA. The ends were cut back, 6 bases at V and 0 bases at J, with 14 bases in the middle. The CDR3 is 14 residues long. CDR3: CSVKLGNMNTEAFF. In DNA, the CDR3 is TGCAGCGTCAAACTAGGTAACATGAACACTGAAGCTTTCTTT.

The rearrangement joins TRBV21-1 to TRBJ2-3; the DNA was not used to check the table's D call, TRBD2. TRBV21-1 corresponds to a pseudogene. The length of the CDR3 is 12 residues. CDR3 residues: CASSKGGDTQYF. CDR3 in DNA: TGTGCCAGCAGCAAAGGAGGAGATACGCAGTATTTT.

The J gene is TRBJ1-1, the V gene TRBV29-1; no clear D gene. The CDR3 runs to 17 residues. V lost 0 bases and J 0 bases, leaving 17 bases between the germline ends. Germline V gives CDR1 SQVTM, CDR2 ANQGSEA. The CDR3 coding sequence is TGCAGCGTTGAAGATATGGTAAAGGGAGAAATGAACACTGAAGCTTTCTTT. Translated: CSVEDMVKGEMNTEAFF.

A single count supports this clone. The chain carries TRBV10-3 and TRBJ1-2; tentative D call: TRBD1 (5 bases). Germline CDR1 and CDR2: ENHRY and SYGVKD. Trimming cost V 4 bases and J 8 bases, with 11 bases left between them. The CDR3 covers 12 residues. CDR3 loop: CAISGGPGGYTF. CDR3 sequence (DNA): TGTGCCATCAGTGGGGGACCGGGCGGCTACACCTTC.

The J gene is TRBJ2-2, the V gene TRBV29-1; 12 bases fit TRBD2. V lost 7 bases and J lost 5; bases outside the gene matches: 5. Germline loops: CDR1 SQVTM, CDR2 ANQGSEA. This CDR3 has 14 amino acids. The CDR3 nucleotides are TGCAGCGCCCTAGCGGGGGGGTTTACCGGGGAGCTGTTTTTT. Encoded protein: CSALAGGFTGELFF.

At least ten counts were recorded for this clone. The V gene is TRBV29-1, the J gene TRBJ2-5, with TRBD1 as a possible D gene (5 bases). The germline V gene encodes CDR1 SQVTM and CDR2 ANQGSEA. With 2 bases removed from V and 4 bases from J, the gap between germline ends came to 14 bases. CDR3 length equals 14 residues. The CDR3 reads CSVEKKGKVETQYF. The CDR3 region has the DNA TGCAGCGTTGAAAAGAAGGGGAAGGTAGAGACCCAGTACTTC.

CDR3: CASNPGLVGTQYF. In DNA form, the CDR3 reads TGTGCCAGCAACCCGGGACTAGTAGGGACCCAGTACTTC. The chain joins TRBV7-2 to TRBJ2-5, with 8 bases matching TRBD2. V trimming: 7 bases; J trimming: 7 bases; junction bases outside the gene matches: 8. Germline values: CDR1 SGHTA, CDR2 FQGNSA. This CDR3 is built from 13 residues.

This clone was seen a single time. This sequence joins TRBV30 and TRBJ2-7; D not resolved. V was cut by 2 bases and J by 0 bases, with 8 bases left in between. The CDR3 is made up of 13 amino acids. Germline CDR1 is GTSNPN and CDR2 is SVGIG (reference sequence). The CDR3 bases are TGTGCCTGGAGTAGAGGCGGCTCCTACGAGCAGTACTTC. This translates into CAWSRGGSYEQYF.

The chain employs TRBV29-1 and TRBJ2-3, with D possibly being TRBD1 (6 bases). Germline V gives CDR1 SQVTM, CDR2 ANQGSEA. V lost 2 bases, J lost 4 bases, and 7 bases lay in between. This CDR3 is 12 amino acids long. The CDR3 protein is CSVERGSDTQYF. Written as DNA, the CDR3 is TGCAGCGTTGAAAGGGGGTCAGATACGCAGTATTTT.

This clone was seen a handful of times. The chain is built from TRBV4-1 and TRBJ1-5, with D tentatively TRBD1 (6 bases). The V and J ends lost 0 bases and 0 bases respectively, with 12 bases between them. This CDR3 is 17 amino acids long. Germline V gene lookup returns CDR1 MGHRA and CDR2 YSYEKL. The CDR3 protein is CASSQEGGAYSNQPQHF. In nucleotides, the CDR3 is TGCGCCAGCAGCCAAGAGGGGGGGGCGTATAGCAATCAGCCCCAGCATTTT.

This chain connects TRBV30 to TRBJ1-6; D possibly corresponds to TRBD1 (6 bases). Trimming removed 0 bases from V and 10 bases from J, with 10 bases in between. Per the germline V gene, CDR1 is GTSNPN and CDR2 is SVGIG (reference sequence). The length of the CDR3 is 13 residues. The CDR3 is CAWSVMGASPLHF. CDR3 DNA sequence: TGTGCCTGGAGTGTCATGGGGGCATCACCCCTCCACTTT.